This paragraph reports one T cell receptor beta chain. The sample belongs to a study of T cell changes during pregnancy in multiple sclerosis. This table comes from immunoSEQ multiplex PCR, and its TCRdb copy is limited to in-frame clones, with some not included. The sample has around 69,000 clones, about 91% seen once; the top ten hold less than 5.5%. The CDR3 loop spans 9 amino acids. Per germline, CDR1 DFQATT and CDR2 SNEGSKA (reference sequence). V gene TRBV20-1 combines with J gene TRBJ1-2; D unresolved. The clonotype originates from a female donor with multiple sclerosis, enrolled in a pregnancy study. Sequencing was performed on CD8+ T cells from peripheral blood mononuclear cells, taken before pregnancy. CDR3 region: CERFFGYTF. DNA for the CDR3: TGCGAGCGGTTCTTTGGCTACACCTTC.